Described below is a single T cell receptor (beta chain) sequence and its context. This clonotype showed up many times. Its antigen is not yet known. It has no much larger one-base neighbor in the sample; base qualities were not kept. The CDR3 sequence holds 16 residues, the cysteine and phenylalanine included. The DNA shown is the 48-base CDR3, in frame from base 1. V sheds 5 bases and J sheds 0 bases, leaving 15 bases between their ends. Sequences SGHTA (CDR1) and FQGNSA (CDR2) are obtained from the germline V gene. These data originate in a study of blood T cells in healthy people across ages (dated by TCRdb to between 2014 and 2017). Concerning the study at large: In model experiments, roughly one uniquely barcoded TCR beta cDNA molecule per two T cells was captured by template switching. Two additional independent replicas of 1 million unique cDNA reads from the same blood draw were analyzed for two donors (one aged 18 to 30 and one aged 80 or older). To avoid experimental bias, donors of different ages were randomly spread across the sequencing lanes. Using deep sequencing normalized with unique cDNA molecular identifiers, the study measured how TCR beta repertoire diversity changes with age. The donors were divided into four age groups: young (average about 16 years), middle-aged (about 41), aged (about 61) and long-lived (around 87). The research as a whole found: The percentage of naive T cells measured by flow cytometry correlated strongly with observed TCR beta diversity. Compared with the aged group, more naive CD4+ T cells, fewer expanded clones and increased TCR diversity were shown by the long-lived group, suggesting age selection. Observed TCR beta diversity per million T cells fell roughly linearly with age, and a significant reduction was already apparent by age around 36. Total diversity estimates from one million sequenced T cells were considered lower bounds and underestimates. Donor CMV infection status was unknown, potentially confounding age-related changes in expanded clonotypes. Bulk unsorted PBMC profiling prevented conclusive comparison of naive and antigen-experienced compartments.

The donors were 40 or so Caucasian individuals from Russia, aged roughly 6 to 95 years, who were systemically healthy. Each donor gave ten milliliters of peripheral blood, collected into EDTA-treated Vacutainer tubes. PBMCs were isolated by Ficoll-Paque density-gradient centrifugation, with at least 7 million obtained per sample. Trizol reagent was used to extract total RNA from PBMCs, with at least 6 micrograms per sample. For every donor, flow cytometry on a PBMC aliquot measured the percentage of naive CD45RAhigh/CD27high T cells. Receptor libraries were prepared by 5' RACE. Sequencing used an Illumina HiSeq 2500. A second PCR of roughly 7 to 12 cycles was run with a J-beta primer mix and a sample-barcoded 5' primer. A unique molecular identifier was introduced onto each TCR beta cDNA molecule by a template-switch 5' adaptor carrying 12 random nucleotides. At least 2.5 million CDR3-containing paired-end reads were obtained from each sample. The Mint cDNA synthesis kit, primed by a TRBC-specific oligonucleotide, was used to synthesize first-strand cDNA from all RNA. Following uracil-DNA glycosylase treatment, a first 18-cycle PCR with universal primers M1SS and BC2_uni_R was performed on all cDNA. The paper's data handling went like this. For normalization, 1 million high-quality reads, each with a distinct molecular identifier, were randomly selected from each sample. Instead of being binned into consensus sequences, reads that shared molecular identifiers were thrown out. MiTCR, run with a Q25 quality threshold and the strictest error-elimination algorithm, handled CDR3 identification, clonotype clustering and error correction. Lower-bound total TCR beta diversity was estimated with a nonparametric unseen species model using Euler transformation. TCRdb reanalyzed the raw reads on its own, using fastp at Q25 for trimming and MiXCR for clone calling, and kept in-frame beta chains. Entries that share a CDR3 protein sequence are merged under the most common genes and DNA. In this record, the V and J calls reflect TCRdb's handling and not the investigators' own analysis. This sample gives 800,000 to 950,000 distinct CDR3 sequences in total; roughly 34% of them show up just once. The ten largest clones add up to roughly 13% of the sample.

This TCR was recovered from a man between 18 and 35 years old in good health. The chain uses TRBV7-2 and TRBJ2-3, with a weak D call of TRBD2 (5 bases match). The material sequenced was blood. The encoded CDR3 is CASSRRGGGSTDTQYF. Read as DNA, the sequence is TGTGCCAGCAGCCGACGGGGTGGTGGAAGCACAGATACGCAGTATTTT.